This T cell receptor beta chain was captured by sequencing in a study of molecular identifiers for immune sequencing clone quantification. From around 18,000 to 910,000 sorted cells, naive CD8 libraries were generated with 10%, 30% or 50% RNA. Study observations and caveats: Among 950,000 to 1,000,000 naive cells, as was reported, spiked Jurkat TCR RNA from one cell was detectable.

In TCRdb, the PCR reads were re-called with MiXCR into one record per CDR3 protein. The sample shows over 600,000 distinct CDR3 sequences, just under 20% of them seen only once. With regard to this clonotype: Its antigen is not identified.

Sequenced sample: naive CD8+ T cells from blood, with Jurkat cell RNA spiked in. Subset noted: FACS-sorted CD8+CD4-CCR7+CD45RA+ naive T cells. This receptor was taken from a human donor in good health. Some libraries in this study had Jurkat cell RNA spiked in.

CDR3: CASTPDTLAQETQYF. The CDR3 bases are TGTGCCAGCACTCCAGATACCCTAGCGCAAGAGACCCAGTACTTC. V gene TRBV7-9 combines with J gene TRBJ2-5; tentative D call: TRBD2 (6 bases). CDR3 length: 15 amino acids. Germline V CDR1 and CDR2: SEHNR, FQNEAQ (reference sequence). The V and J ends lost 7 bases and 2 bases respectively, with 17 bases between them.